This is a list of T cell receptor beta chains from one sample in a study of blood T cell repertoires in COVID-19. Assay used: immunoSEQ multiplex PCR; TCRdb lists only in-frame clones, some missing. This table has 95,000 to 150,000 clones, about 80% appearing once. Specimen: peripheral blood. The receptors come from a woman in her forties or fifties with acute or convalescent COVID-19. The CDR3 runs from the conserved cysteine through the conserved F or W. The D gene is left open where the match is weak. Only some rows state a clone size, as once, few, many or a class for expanded clones.

j_gene: TRBJ1-3
v_gene: TRBV7-2
abundance: -
d_gene: -
CDR3nt: TGTGCCAGCAGCTTAGAGGGGTACTCTGGAAACACCATATATTTT
CDR3aa: CASSLEGYSGNTIYF

j_gene: TRBJ2-1
v_gene: TRBV4-1
abundance: -
d_gene: -
CDR3nt: TGCGCCAGCAGCCTCGCACAGGGGAGGAGTGAGCAGTTCTTC
CDR3aa: CASSLAQGRSEQFF

j_gene: TRBJ2-3
v_gene: TRBV25-1
abundance: -
d_gene: -
CDR3nt: TGTGCCAGCAGTGAGACTAATAGGGCAGATACGCAGTATTTT
CDR3aa: CASSETNRADTQYF

j_gene: TRBJ1-1
v_gene: TRBV7-9
abundance: -
d_gene: -
CDR3nt: TGTGCCAGCAGCTTGAGGGACTTCGAAGCTTTCTTT
CDR3aa: CASSLRDFEAFF

j_gene: TRBJ2-2
v_gene: TRBV29-1
abundance: -
d_gene: -
CDR3nt: TGCAGCGTTGATGGACTCCTGAACACCGGGGAGCTGTTTTTT
CDR3aa: CSVDGLLNTGELFF

j_gene: TRBJ1-2
v_gene: TRBV19
abundance: -
d_gene: TRBD1
CDR3nt: TGTGCCAGTAGTCGGGGGACAGGAAAAAACTATGGCTACACCTTC
CDR3aa: CASSRGTGKNYGYTF

j_gene: TRBJ2-7
v_gene: TRBV20-1
abundance: -
d_gene: -
CDR3nt: TGCAGTGCTAGTACCAGCGGAAAAACTATTAAGGATTACGAGCAGTACTTC
CDR3aa: CSASTSGKTIKDYEQYF

j_gene: TRBJ2-7
v_gene: TRBV24-1
abundance: -
d_gene: -
CDR3nt: TGTGCCACCAGTGGCGGCAGGGGCGAGCAGTACTTC
CDR3aa: CATSGGRGEQYF

j_gene: TRBJ2-1
v_gene: TRBV5-4
abundance: -
d_gene: TRBD2
CDR3nt: TGTGCCAGCAGCCTGCTGACTAGCGGGAGGGCCAGTGAGCAGTTCTTC
CDR3aa: CASSLLTSGRASEQFF

j_gene: TRBJ2-1
v_gene: TRBV6-5
abundance: -
d_gene: -
CDR3nt: TGTGCCAGCAGTAGGGCGGGCTCCTACAATGAGCAGTTCTTC
CDR3aa: CASSRAGSYNEQFF

j_gene: TRBJ1-5
v_gene: TRBV6-6
abundance: once
d_gene: -
CDR3nt: TGTGCCAGCAGCCTAGGTAGCAATCAGCCCCAGCATTTT
CDR3aa: CASSLGSNQPQHF

j_gene: TRBJ2-7
v_gene: TRBV7-9
abundance: -
d_gene: TRBD2
CDR3nt: TGTGCCAGCAGCCCTTTTGGGACTAGCGGGAGGGGAGTTTACGAGCAGTACTTC
CDR3aa: CASSPFGTSGRGVYEQYF

j_gene: TRBJ1-3
v_gene: TRBV4-1
abundance: -
d_gene: -
CDR3nt: TGCGCCAGCAGCCAAGGGGCAATATCCCCGCGTGGAAAGCCCGGAAACACCATATATTTT
CDR3aa: CASSQGAISPRGKPGNTIYF

j_gene: TRBJ1-6
v_gene: TRBV6-4
abundance: -
d_gene: -
CDR3nt: TGTGCCACCTCCGCAGGGCCTAATTCACCCCTCCACTTT
CDR3aa: CATSAGPNSPLHF

j_gene: TRBJ1-2
v_gene: TRBV6-5
abundance: few
d_gene: TRBD1
CDR3nt: TGTGCCAGCAGTTATTTACAGGGGGGTTACTATGGCTACACCTTC
CDR3aa: CASSYLQGGYYGYTF

j_gene: TRBJ1-3
v_gene: TRBV25-1
abundance: -
d_gene: -
CDR3nt: TGTGCCAGCAGTGGCGTGAACACCATATATTTT
CDR3aa: CASSGVNTIYF

j_gene: TRBJ1-5
v_gene: TRBV10-3
abundance: -
d_gene: -
CDR3nt: TGTGCCATCAGTGATCCGGCGGACTATAGCAATCAGCCCCAGCATTTT
CDR3aa: CAISDPADYSNQPQHF